This T cell receptor beta chain was observed in a study of cytomegalovirus exposure and HLA in healthy donors. A note on this clone: Its antigen is unidentified.

The V and J ends lost 6 bases and 11 bases, in that order; junction bases with no gene match: 6. This CDR3 is 11 amino acids long. The germline CDR1 and CDR2 sequences are MNHEY and SVGAGI. Broader study findings: In a later analysis, the majority of CMV-associated beta chains seemingly showed HLA restriction.

Use of 60 Vbeta and 13 Jbeta primers characterized the PCR. This table comes from immunoSEQ multiplex PCR, and its TCRdb copy is limited to in-frame clones, with some not included. The data hold 150,000 to 160,000 clones, with approximately 74% observed a single time. The sequence was obtained from a man aged 25 to 40 in good health and CMV-seronegative. V gene TRBV6-5 combines with J gene TRBJ1-1; 7 bases line up with TRBD1. The sequencing sample was made of PBMCs. The CDR3 protein is CASRSGGWAFF. In DNA, the CDR3 is TGTGCCAGCAGATCAGGGGGTTGGGCTTTCTTT.